This T cell receptor beta chain is from a study of untreated major depressive disorder. Controls scored 5 or less on a depressive symptom inventory and never had mood disorders. No major medical conditions, Axis I/II comorbidities, regular medication, or illicit drugs. Each donor gave about 31 ml of EDTA blood. Germline V gene sequence: CDR1 MNHEY, CDR2 SVGAGI. The CDR3 loop spans 15 amino acids. Germline trimming cut 5 bases from V and 4 bases from J; bases unmatched to any gene: 5. Libraries were prepared by immunoSEQ multiplex PCR; TCRdb keeps only in-frame clonotypes and omits some of them. The sample holds 21,000 or so clones, about 89% seen once.

This clonotype was sampled from a woman aged 30 to 39 in good health. The chain employs TRBV6-5 and TRBJ1-6, with 7 nucleotides matching TRBD1. Input material: CD4+ T cells from PBMCs. DNA for the CDR3: TGTGCCAGCAGTAAAAGGACAGGATATAATTCACCCCTCCACTTT. The encoded protein is CASSKRTGYNSPLHF.